This T cell receptor (beta chain) comes out of a study of beta chain features in type 1 diabetes (dated by TCRdb to between 2017 and 2018). About the study as a whole: Patients and healthy donors did not differ in mean age, gender distribution, total cell number or subset yield. A total of under 120,000,000 sorted cells were examined across all samples, and RNA yield correlated strongly with the number of cells per subset. The study compared TCRB repertoires of sorted circulating CD4+ T cell subsets between recently diagnosed type 1 diabetes patients and matched healthy donors. Regulatory and stem cell-like memory subsets were obtained from only 8 patients and about eight healthy donors, while naive and central memory subsets were obtained from all 28 donors.

A single peripheral blood draw of 90 to 150 mL on average was collected from each donor into heparinised tubes. A BD FACSAria II was used to sort naive, central memory, regulatory and stem cell-like memory CD4+ T cells with a panel that included CD45RO, CCR7, CD25, CD127, CD95 and CD27. A purity above 98% was achieved for all sorted populations. Right away, PBMCs were isolated by Lymphoprep density gradient centrifugation and were stained directly, with no culture step. So that batch effects would be minimized, each experiment stained and sorted samples in pairs, pairing one healthy donor with one patient. The entire amount of isolated RNA was reverse transcribed using the High Capacity cDNA Reverse Transcription Kit, so the sequenced TCRB transcripts were expressed ones. Deep immunoSEQ sequencing was performed on naive, central memory and regulatory T cell samples, with an average of around 3.5 million total reads per sample. Sorted cells were lysed in RLT buffer, and RNA was extracted using DNase-treated RNeasy Micro or Mini kits according to cell number. Each cell subset was processed on its own to prevent cross-contamination, while patient and healthy donor samples were processed together. The immunoSEQ multiplex PCR was used to amplify TCRB sequences from cDNA, generating 87-bp fragments that spanned the CDR3 region. Amplicons were sequenced on the Illumina HiSeq platform. In the paper's pipeline: Synthetic template baselines were used to correct PCR bias computationally, reads within Hamming distance 2 were collapsed together, and singletons that could not be merged were discarded. Reads were aligned against IMGT to assign V, D and J genes, CDR3 length and insertions or deletions at six rearrangement sites. Within each subset, clonotype counts were normalized to the number of sorted cells before true diversity and Gini coefficients were calculated with the tcR R package. The overlap coefficient, calculated on TCRB nucleotide sequences, was used to measure repertoire sharing. As a proxy for the pre-selection repertoire, out-of-frame TCRB sequences from naive cells were analyzed. TCRdb mirrors the immuneACCESS table, restricted to in-frame sequences. Some clones are absent from its copies; in checked studies, under half trace to an unresolved V gene, and the reason for the others is unknown. For V, J and clone size, that table is used; D and trimming come from the DNA. This sample is represented by 300,000 to 450,000 clones; around a fifth of them were singletons. The biggest ten clones account for under 0.055% of the sample.

Results and caveats for the whole study, not just this receptor: The naive, central memory and regulatory TCRB repertoires appeared to resemble one another more closely among patients than among healthy donors. PCR might favor shorter templates, but patient and control samples were amplified and corrected together, so any skew would affect both groups equally. Because cDNA rather than genomic DNA was sequenced, highly expressing activated cells could have been over-represented, although no difference in activation and CD3 levels was found between groups. In all four CD4+ subsets, TCRB CDR3 length was moderately but significantly shorter in type 1 diabetes patients. At VDJ recombination sites, type 1 diabetes patients had fewer insertions and more deleted nucleotides, which implies abnormalities in thymic rearrangement. Because the HLA sub-analyses included only small numbers of individuals, any influence of HLA type on TCRB rearrangement was left unresolved.

The germline V gene provides CDR1 SGHRS and CDR2 YFSETQ. The CDR3 spans 17 residues, from the cysteine through the phenylalanine. Left in the record is the CDR3 DNA by itself, 51 bases read in frame from the first base. Unmatched junction bases come to 3, with V trimmed by 4 bases and J by 1 base. This clone was found a few times. Its specific antigen is unknown. One base away there is no much larger clone; base qualities are not given. Material: naive CD4+ T cells from blood. What the cell subset or site label conveys for this sample: true naive CD4+ T cells. The V and J genes are TRBV5-1 and TRBJ2-2; TRBD2 matches 14 bases in the middle. This TCR was recovered from a woman aged 18-29 years in good health. The CDR3 is CASSPGTSGGNTGELFF. The DNA sequence is given as TGCGCCAGCAGCCCCGGGACTAGCGGGGGGAACACCGGGGAGCTGTTTTTT.